These 14 T cell receptor beta chains were all obtained from the same sample, sequenced in a study of OX40 agonist ivuxolimab in advanced cancers. The library was built by means of the immunoSEQ multiplex PCR assay. The immuneACCESS repertoire file appears here via TCRdb, limited to in-frame rearrangements. These files lack a portion of the clones; in checked studies, under half of the deficit traces to unresolved V genes, and the cause of the others is not known. The sample table shows about 83,000 clones, and roughly 90% are seen once. About 8% of the sample lies in the top ten. The sample here was CD4+ or CD8+ T cells sorted from blood, taken in a trial of the OX40 agonist ivuxolimab. All receptors come from an adult with an advanced solid tumor such as melanoma, head and neck, liver or kidney cancer.

The chain carries TRBV7-6 and TRBJ2-2, with D tentatively TRBD1 (5 bases). CDR3 length: 14 amino acids. Germline V gives CDR1 SGHVS, CDR2 FNYEAQ. Trimming took off 5 bases at V and 7 bases at J, with 14 bases between the two ends. The CDR3 coding sequence is TGTGCCAGCAGCCCAGGGTCAGGTGGCGGGGAGCTGTTTTTT. It codes for CASSPGSGGGELFF.

The chain joins TRBV5-1 to TRBJ1-4; tentatively, D is TRBD1 (5 bases). Germline V CDR1 and CDR2: SGHRS, YFSETQ. The V gene lost 4 bases and the J gene lost 5 bases, with 15 bases spanning the gap. This CDR3 is 15 amino acids long. The DNA for the CDR3 is TGCGCCAGCAGCCCTGGGACGTTCGAGAATGAAAAACTGTTTTTT. This sequence encodes CASSPGTFENEKLFF.

This rearrangement joins TRBV5-5 to TRBJ2-7; 12 positions agree with TRBD1. The CDR3 contains 16 residues. The trim removed 4 bases at V and 3 bases at J, leaving 8 bases unmatched. Germline V gene sequence: CDR1 SGHKS, CDR2 YYEKEE (reference sequence). CDR3 region: CASSAGTGGPYYEQYF. The CDR3 DNA follows: TGTGCCAGCAGCGCGGGGACAGGGGGCCCCTACTACGAGCAGTACTTC.

V and J are TRBV5-1 and TRBJ2-5; 10 nucleotides align to TRBD2. The CDR3 length is 14 residues. Germline values: CDR1 SGHRS, CDR2 YFSETQ. V was clipped by 2 bases and J by 2 bases; unmatched bases: 0. The DNA for the CDR3 is TGCGCCAGCAGCTTAGCGGGGGGGCAAGAGACCCAGTACTTC. It translates to CASSLAGGQETQYF.

This chain joins TRBV7-9 and TRBJ2-1; 8 bases map to TRBD2. The V gene's germline CDR1 is SEHNR and CDR2 FQNEAQ (reference sequence). CDR3 length: 15 residues. The junction had 4 bases not matched to a gene; V was cut back by 5 bases and J by 1 base. The CDR3 loop reads CASSVRLASYNEQFF. Written as DNA, the CDR3 is TGTGCCAGCAGCGTACGACTAGCGTCCTACAATGAGCAGTTCTTC.

In this sample, this clone turned up a few times. The CDR3 region is CASSLGWVQSYNEQFF. The CDR3 bases are TGTGCCAGCAGCTTAGGGTGGGTTCAGTCCTACAATGAGCAGTTCTTC. The V call is TRBV7-2, the J call TRBJ2-1; D unresolved. The germline gives CDR1 SGHTA, CDR2 FQGNSA. The ends were cut back, 1 base at V and 1 base at J, with 11 bases in the middle. CDR3 length equals 16 residues.

The rearrangement joins TRBV4-3 to TRBJ2-1; 10 positions match TRBD1. J gave up 6 bases and V 3 bases, and 5 bases lay outside the gene matches. Germline V gene lookup returns CDR1 LGHNA and CDR2 YSLEER. CDR3 size: 15 residues. The CDR3 DNA reads as TGCGCCAGCAGCCAGGACAGGGGGTTGATCAATGAGCAGTTCTTC. Its translation is CASSQDRGLINEQFF.

This clone appeared once. The chain carries TRBV10-3 and TRBJ1-4; TRBD1 aligns across 9 bases. Losses at the gene ends were 2 bases for V and 5 bases for J; bases not matched to a gene: 9. The CDR3 extends over 17 amino acids. Germline CDR1 reads ENHRY; CDR2 reads SYGVKD. DNA of the CDR3: TGTGCCATCAGTGAGCCGGGGACAGGGAAGGAAAATGAAAAACTGTTTTTT. It codes for CAISEPGTGKENEKLFF.

This chain joins TRBV6-5 and TRBJ2-1; TRBD2 aligns across 10 bases. The CDR3 runs 16 residues. V lost 4 bases to trimming and J lost 3 bases; unmatched junction nucleotides: 6. The germline V gene has CDR1 MNHEY and CDR2 SVGAGI. The CDR3 nucleotides are TGTGCCAGCAGTTCTCCTAGCGGGGGTCTCTACAATGAGCAGTTCTTC. Translating gives CASSSPSGGLYNEQFF.

The chain has TRBV2 and TRBJ2-1; no firm D call. The V end lost 6 bases, the J end lost 0 bases, and 12 bases lay between the germline ends. Germline assignment: CDR1 SNHLY and CDR2 FYNNEI. The CDR3 runs to 15 residues. The CDR3 DNA reads as TGTGCCAGCAGGCTAAGCTGGGGCTCCTACAATGAGCAGTTCTTC. It yields the protein CASRLSWGSYNEQFF.

This chain uses TRBV6-1 with TRBJ2-1; D may correspond to TRBD1 or TRBD2 (5 bases each). This CDR3 has 16 residues. The germline V gene has CDR1 MNHNS and CDR2 SASEGT. V lost 0 bases, J lost 4 bases, and 13 bases lay in between. CDR3 sequence: CASSEAGPWGYNEQFF. In nucleotides, the CDR3 is TGTGCCAGCAGTGAAGCGGGACCCTGGGGGTACAATGAGCAGTTCTTC.

The chain has TRBV5-1 and TRBJ1-1, with no clear D. Per germline, CDR1 SGHRS and CDR2 YFSETQ. V lost 2 bases and J lost 1, with 21 bases in between. The CDR3 loop spans 18 amino acids. CDR3: CASSFRVLGSIGNTEAFF. The CDR3 DNA follows: TGCGCCAGCAGCTTCCGCGTGTTGGGCTCGATAGGGAACACTGAAGCTTTCTTT. Full variable domain (outside the CDR3, taken from reference TRBV5-1 and TRBJ1-1): KAGVTQTPRYLIKTRGQQVTLSCSPISGHRSVSWYQQTPGQGLQFLFEYFSETQRNKGNFPGRFSGRQFSNSRSEMNVSTLELGDSALYLCASSFRVLGSIGNTEAFFGQGTRLTVV.

The CDR3 protein is CASSPWGGPGHEQFF. The CDR3 nucleotides are TGTGCCAGCAGCCCCTGGGGTGGCCCGGGGCATGAGCAGTTCTTC. The V gene is TRBV21-1, the J gene TRBJ2-1. TRBV21-1 is classified as a pseudogene. The CDR3 runs 15 residues.

J is TRBJ1-4 and V is TRBV7-9; TRBD1 agrees at 7 bases. Germline-derived CDR1 and CDR2 are SEHNR and FQNEAQ (reference sequence). The CDR3 contains 14 residues. J gave up 8 bases and V 1 base, and 4 bases lay outside the gene matches. In DNA, the CDR3 is TGTGCCAGCAGCTTAGGGGGACAGATAGAAAAACTGTTTTTT. It encodes CASSLGGQIEKLFF.